Shown below are 19 T cell receptor beta chains from a single sample sequenced in a study of T cells after yellow fever vaccination. TCRdb itself ran the 5' RACE reads through MiXCR, one entry per CDR3 protein. The repertoire consists of about 300,000 distinct CDR3 sequences, with 8.7% occurring once and the leading ten covering about 3%. This specimen consisted of CD4+ T cells sorted from PBMCs, obtained 5 days after the yellow fever booster vaccination. These receptors originate from a man between 18 and 29 years old who received the YFV17D yellow fever vaccine.

This clonotype appeared a few times. This chain joins TRBV4-2 and TRBJ2-6; D is perhaps TRBD1 or TRBD2 (5 bases each). Germline CDR1 reads LGHNA; CDR2 reads YNFKEQ. V lost 4 bases to trimming and J lost 1 base, with 17 bases between them. The CDR3 sequence is 18 residues long. The CDR3 reads CASSRSQRGGSGANVLTF. CDR3 DNA: TGTGCCAGCAGCCGCTCCCAGAGGGGCGGATCTGGGGCCAACGTCCTGACTTTC.

This clonotype was counted only a few times. Written as DNA, the CDR3 is TGCGCCAGCAGCTTGGGACAGGGGGATGGAAACACCATATATTTT. Its protein product is CASSLGQGDGNTIYF. The V gene is TRBV5-1, the J gene TRBJ1-3; 9 bases are shared with TRBD1. Looked up from germline, CDR1 is SGHRS and CDR2 is YFSETQ. After removal of 0 bases from V and 3 bases from J, the junction contained 1 base not matched to a gene. CDR3 length equals 15 residues. Full variable domain (missing parts from reference TRBV5-1 and TRBJ1-3): KAGVTQTPRYLIKTRGQQVTLSCSPISGHRSVSWYQQTPGQGLQFLFEYFSETQRNKGNFPGRFSGRQFSNSRSEMNVSTLELGDSALYLCASSLGQGDGNTIYFGEGSWLTVV.

This clonotype was recorded many times. V is TRBV7-3 and J is TRBJ2-7, with TRBD1 identical over 7 bases. Per the germline V gene, CDR1 is SGHTA and CDR2 is FQGTGA. The CDR3 spans 14 residues. V lost 2 bases and J lost 4; bases outside the gene matches: 5. The CDR3, as DNA: TGTGCCAGCAGCTTATTGGGACAGACTTACGAGCAGTACTTC. Amino acids: CASSLLGQTYEQYF.

This clonotype has at least ten counts. V is TRBV5-6 and J is TRBJ1-1; the D is unclear. Germline values: CDR1 SGHDT, CDR2 YYEEEE. Deletions cut 2 bases from V and 4 bases from J, with 9 bases between. CDR3 length: 13 amino acids. The CDR3 protein is CASSFSEGTEAFF. CDR3 in DNA: TGTGCCAGCAGCTTTTCTGAAGGCACTGAAGCTTTCTTT.

This clonotype was seen at least ten times. This chain joins TRBV18 and TRBJ2-7; the D gene is possibly TRBD2 (6 bases). Per the germline V gene, CDR1 is KGHSH and CDR2 is LQKENI. The CDR3 length is 14 residues. V shed 2 bases and J shed 1 base, with 9 bases lying between them. The CDR3 here is CASSPMTSSYEQYV. Here the CDR3 DNA reads TGTGCCAGCTCACCAATGACTAGTTCCTACGAGCAGTACGTC.

The V and J genes are TRBV20-1 and TRBJ2-6, with D unclear. V gave up 4 bases and J gave up 0 bases, with 7 bases separating them. The CDR3 consists of 14 residues. Germline assignment: CDR1 DFQATT and CDR2 SNEGSKA (reference sequence). The CDR3 sequence is CSANGPSGANVLTF. CDR3 coding DNA: TGCAGTGCTAACGGACCCTCTGGGGCCAACGTCCTGACTTTC.

Only a few counts were recorded for this clonotype. This sequence joins TRBV20-1 and TRBJ2-7, with 8 bases identical to TRBD1. V lost 3 bases and J lost 3; bases outside the gene matches: 7. This CDR3 comprises 14 residues. Germline CDR1 is DFQATT and CDR2 is SNEGSKA (reference sequence). The CDR3 reads CSARGPGTGYEQYF. DNA of the CDR3: TGCAGTGCTAGGGGGCCTGGGACAGGCTACGAGCAGTACTTC.

This clonotype has a count of ten or more. The chain carries TRBV9 and TRBJ1-5; TRBD1 aligns across 8 bases. The CDR3 length is 15 residues. Germline V gene data show CDR1 as SGDLS and CDR2 as YYNGEE. The ends lost 2 bases at V and 4 bases at J; junction bases unmatched: 5. The DNA of the CDR3 is TGTGCCAGCAGCGTCGGGACAGGTCAAAATCAGCCCCAGCATTTT. It codes for CASSVGTGQNQPQHF.

This clonotype was recorded a few times. The chain carries TRBV7-2 and TRBJ2-1, with 9 bases matching TRBD1. With 4 bases clipped from V and 9 bases from J, the junction kept 10 bases outside the gene matches. The CDR3 totals 15 residues. Germline V CDR1 and CDR2: SGHTA, FQGNSA. DNA for the CDR3: TGTGCCAGCAGCTCCCCGGACAGGGGATTGGGTGAGCAGTTCTTC. Protein sequence: CASSSPDRGLGEQFF.

Ten or more counts support this clonotype. The chain uses TRBV5-1 and TRBJ2-1; D may be TRBD1 (6 bases). The ends were cut back, 0 bases at V and 7 bases at J, with 20 bases in the middle. From germline, CDR1 is SGHRS and CDR2 YFSETQ. The CDR3 sequence is 17 residues long. The CDR3 sequence: CASSLAPGAFHVNEQFF. CDR3 DNA sequence: TGCGCCAGCAGCTTGGCGCCAGGGGCCTTCCATGTTAATGAGCAGTTCTTC.

This clonotype turned up a few times. The chain links TRBV7-2 to TRBJ1-5, with a possible D match to TRBD1 (5 bases). From germline, CDR1 is SGHTA and CDR2 FQGNSA. V was clipped by 5 bases and J by 3 bases, with 11 bases between them. The CDR3 is 14 residues long. The CDR3 region is CASSRDLHNQPQHF. Here the CDR3 DNA reads TGTGCCAGCAGCCGGGACCTCCACAATCAGCCCCAGCATTTT.

V usage is TRBV20-1 and J usage is TRBJ2-1, with a tentative D call TRBD2 (5 bases). With 2 bases removed from V and 4 bases from J, the gap between germline ends came to 9 bases. Per the germline V gene, CDR1 is DFQATT and CDR2 is SNEGSKA (reference sequence). This CDR3 has 13 amino acids. The chain's CDR3 is CSARNWRYNEQFF. In DNA, the CDR3 is TGCAGTGCTAGAAATTGGAGGTACAATGAGCAGTTCTTC.

The rearrangement joins TRBV5-1 to TRBJ1-1, with D unresolved. The germline V gene has CDR1 SGHRS and CDR2 YFSETQ. The CDR3 length is 14 residues. V shed 5 bases and J shed 0 bases, with 11 bases lying between them. CDR3 in DNA: TGCGCCAGCAGGGCGGATACTATGAACACTGAAGCTTTCTTT. Protein product: CASRADTMNTEAFF.

Ten or more counts support this clonotype. The rearrangement joins TRBV7-2 to TRBJ2-5; no firm D call. Per germline, CDR1 SGHTA and CDR2 FQGNSA. The CDR3 spans 14 residues. With 4 bases removed from V and 7 bases from J, the gap between germline ends came to 16 bases. The CDR3 bases are TGTGCCAGCAGCTCCCGGGCCAGCATCGGGACCCAGTACTTC. Its protein is CASSSRASIGTQYF.

This chain joins TRBV7-2 and TRBJ2-3, with TRBD2 matching 10 bases. The V and J ends lost 2 bases and 2 bases, in that order; junction bases with no gene match: 4. The germline CDR1 and CDR2 sequences are SGHTA and FQGNSA. CDR3 length equals 16 residues. CDR3 region: CASSLLAGGPTDTQYF. The DNA for the CDR3 is TGTGCCAGCAGCTTATTAGCGGGGGGACCCACAGATACGCAGTATTTT.

The genes are TRBV15 and TRBJ2-1; 9 positions match TRBD2. The CDR3 sequence is 16 residues long. The V and J ends lost 4 bases and 6 bases, in that order; junction bases with no gene match: 10. CDR1 and CDR2 from the germline V gene are LNHNV and YYDKDF (reference sequence). In DNA form, the CDR3 reads TGTGCCACCAGCAAGCCGACTAGCGGTGCCCCCAATGAGCAGTTCTTC. Protein sequence: CATSKPTSGAPNEQFF.

This clonotype showed up just a few times. V usage is TRBV6-5 and J usage is TRBJ1-6; unclear D gene. Germline V CDR1 and CDR2: MNHEY, SVGAGI. This CDR3 has 13 residues. V gave up 6 bases and J gave up 11 bases, with 14 bases separating them. CDR3 sequence (DNA): TGTGCCAGCAGCTCCGAATCCCGAACACCCCTCCACTTT. Translated, it gives CASSSESRTPLHF.

The CDR3 DNA reads as TGTGCCAGCAGCTTGGCGAACGGGGTCACAGATACGCAGTATTTT. Its protein product is CASSLANGVTDTQYF. V usage is TRBV5-6 and J usage is TRBJ2-3; D possibly corresponds to TRBD2 (5 bases). V lost 0 bases to trimming and J lost 2 bases, with 10 bases between them. CDR1 and CDR2 (germline): SGHDT, YYEEEE. The CDR3 totals 15 residues. Full variable domain (rest looked up from reference TRBV5-6 and TRBJ2-3): DAGVTQSPTHLIKTRGQQVTLRCSPKSGHDTVSWYQQALGQGPQFIFQYYEEEERQRGNFPDRFSGHQFPNYSSELNVNALLLGDSALYLCASSLANGVTDTQYFGPGTRLTVL.

The rearrangement links TRBV24-1 to TRBJ2-1; possible D gene TRBD2, 6 bases. Germline CDR1 reads KGHDR; CDR2 reads SFDVKD. Between the trimmed V and J ends, which lost 5 bases and 9 bases, there was a span of 13 bases. This CDR3 has 13 amino acids. The CDR3 spells CATSGQTRVEQFF. CDR3 in DNA: TGTGCCACCAGTGGTCAGACTAGAGTTGAGCAGTTCTTC.